This T cell receptor beta chain was observed in a study of T cells in localized non-small cell lung cancer. V dropped 4 bases and J dropped 1; count of bases not matched to a gene: 7. This CDR3 has 16 amino acids. Germline assignment: CDR1 MGHRA and CDR2 YSYEKL. This clone was found once. Antigen unknown. Notes on the study in general: A denser population of T cells in blood accompanied longer overall survival. Detection in adjacent lung was observed for a median 57 of the top 100 tumor clones.

The protocol was immunoSEQ multiplex PCR, while the TCRdb copy is restricted to in-frame clones and leaves out a portion. Of about 91,000 clones listed, about 87% are singletons. The source of this sequence is a man aged 35-75 years with stage I squamous cell lung carcinoma. The rearrangement links TRBV4-1 to TRBJ1-3, with 7 bases that match TRBD1. Sequencing used peripheral blood, obtained before any cancer treatment. CDR3 amino acids: CASSRRDRASGNTIYF. The CDR3, as DNA: TGCGCCAGCAGCCGACGAGACAGGGCTTCTGGAAACACCATATATTTT.